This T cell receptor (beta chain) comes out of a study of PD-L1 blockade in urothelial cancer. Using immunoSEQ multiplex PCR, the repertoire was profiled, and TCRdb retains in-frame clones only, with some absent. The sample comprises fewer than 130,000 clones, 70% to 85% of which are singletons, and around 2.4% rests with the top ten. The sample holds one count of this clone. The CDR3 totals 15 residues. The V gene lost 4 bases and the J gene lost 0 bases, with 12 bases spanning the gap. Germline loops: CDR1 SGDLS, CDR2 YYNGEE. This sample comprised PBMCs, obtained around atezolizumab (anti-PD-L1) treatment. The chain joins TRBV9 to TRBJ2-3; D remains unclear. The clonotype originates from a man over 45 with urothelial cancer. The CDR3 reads CASSRSSGSTDTQYF. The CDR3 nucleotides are TGTGCCAGCAGCCGATCTAGTGGTAGCACAGATACGCAGTATTTT.